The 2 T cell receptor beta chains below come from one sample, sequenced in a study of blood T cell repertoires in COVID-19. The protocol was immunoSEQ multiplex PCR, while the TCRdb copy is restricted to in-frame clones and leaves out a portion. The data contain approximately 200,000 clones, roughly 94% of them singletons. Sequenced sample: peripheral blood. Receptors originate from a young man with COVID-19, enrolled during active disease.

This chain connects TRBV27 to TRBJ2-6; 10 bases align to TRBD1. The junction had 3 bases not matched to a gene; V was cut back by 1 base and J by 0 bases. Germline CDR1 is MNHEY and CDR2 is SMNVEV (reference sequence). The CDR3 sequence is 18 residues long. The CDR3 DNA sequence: TGTGCCAGCAGTTTATTGGGGACAGGGGTCTCTGGGGCCAACGTCCTGACTTTC. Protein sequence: CASSLLGTGVSGANVLTF.

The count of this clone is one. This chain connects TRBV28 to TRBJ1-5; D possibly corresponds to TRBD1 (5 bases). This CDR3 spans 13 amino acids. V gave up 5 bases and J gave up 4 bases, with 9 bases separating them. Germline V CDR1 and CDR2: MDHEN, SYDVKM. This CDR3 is CASSTSGNQPQHF. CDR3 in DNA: TGTGCCAGCAGTACCTCAGGGAATCAGCCCCAGCATTTT.